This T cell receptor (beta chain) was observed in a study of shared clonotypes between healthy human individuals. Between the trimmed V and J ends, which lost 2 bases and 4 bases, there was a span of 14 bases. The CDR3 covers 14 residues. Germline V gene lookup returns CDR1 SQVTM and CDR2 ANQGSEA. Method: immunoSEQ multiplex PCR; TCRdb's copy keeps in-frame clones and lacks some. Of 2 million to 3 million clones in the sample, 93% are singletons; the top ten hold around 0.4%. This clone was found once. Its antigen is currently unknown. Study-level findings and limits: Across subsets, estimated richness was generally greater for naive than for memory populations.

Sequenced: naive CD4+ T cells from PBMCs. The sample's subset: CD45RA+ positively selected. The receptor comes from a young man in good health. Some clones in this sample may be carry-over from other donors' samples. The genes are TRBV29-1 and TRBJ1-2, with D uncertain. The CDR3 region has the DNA TGCAGCGTTGAAACCCCCCGGGCAGGCTATGGCTACACCTTC. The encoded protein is CSVETPRAGYGYTF.